The rows below give T cell receptor beta chains drawn from one sample of a study of beta chain features in type 1 diabetes. Only in-frame clones appear in the TCRdb table, and some are missing; sequencing was by immunoSEQ multiplex PCR. The table records some 400,000 clones, about 15% of them present only once. Sequences were obtained from naive CD4+ T cells from blood. The receptors shown here come from a woman in her late teens or twenties in good health. The CDR3 runs from the conserved cysteine through the conserved F or W. The D gene is left open where the match is weak. Expanded clones are given a class, and other clones once, few, many or no size at all.

- TRBJ1-1 TRBV20-1 - CSASSSTEAFF TGCAGTGCTAGTTCCAGCACTGAAGCTTTCTTT
- TRBJ2-3 TRBV29-1 TRBD2 CSVATSGRPTDTQYF TGCAGCGTGGCCACTAGCGGGAGACCCACAGATACGCAGTATTTT
- TRBJ2-1 TRBV15 TRBD2 CATSRDREGLAEFF TGTGCCACCAGCAGAGATCGGGAGGGACTAGCGGAGTTCTTC
few TRBJ1-2 TRBV4-2 - CASSQGERAANYGYTF TGTGCCAGCAGCCAAGGAGAGAGAGCCGCGAACTATGGCTACACCTTC
few TRBJ2-1 TRBV9 TRBD2 CASSTSVNPYNEQFF TGTGCCAGCAGCACTAGCGTTAATCCCTACAATGAGCAGTTCTTC
few TRBJ2-1 TRBV7-9 TRBD2 CASSLALTSGSGNEQFF TGTGCCAGCAGCTTAGCCCTCACTAGCGGGAGTGGCAATGAGCAGTTCTTC
few TRBJ2-5 TRBV4-1 TRBD2 CASSLTSGRETQYF TGCGCCAGCAGCTTGACTAGCGGGAGAGAGACCCAGTACTTC
- TRBJ2-3 TRBV11-3 TRBD2 CASSLAPGLADTQYF TGTGCCAGCAGCTTAGCTCCGGGACTAGCAGATACGCAGTATTTT
- TRBJ2-4 TRBV18 TRBD2 CASSSPSGDIQYF TGTGCCAGCTCATCGCCGAGCGGGGACATTCAGTACTTC
few TRBJ2-1 TRBV9 TRBD2 CASSVVAGGNYNEQFF TGTGCCAGCAGCGTAGTAGCGGGAGGGAACTACAATGAGCAGTTCTTC
- TRBJ2-3 TRBV30 - CAWSVSGVRVDTQYF TGTGCCTGGAGTGTATCGGGAGTCCGGGTAGATACGCAGTATTTT
few TRBJ2-1 TRBV9 - CASSVNLGGNNEQFF TGTGCCAGCAGCGTCAATCTAGGCGGGAACAATGAGCAGTTCTTC
- TRBJ1-1 TRBV5-1 - CASSLGHHPNTEAFF TGCGCCAGCAGCTTGGGACATCATCCGAACACTGAAGCTTTCTTT
few TRBJ1-4 TRBV14 TRBD1 CASSLEGATNEKLFF TGTGCCAGCAGCCTAGAGGGGGCCACTAATGAAAAACTGTTTTTT
few TRBJ2-4 TRBV7-9 TRBD2 CASSLNVGTKHF TGTGCCAGCAGCTTAAATGTAGGGACTAAGCACTTC
few TRBJ2-7 TRBV6-1 - CASRETAAYEQYF TGTGCCAGCAGGGAGACTGCTGCCTACGAGCAGTACTTC
few TRBJ1-1 TRBV7-9 - CASSLDRRNTEAFF TGTGCCAGCAGCTTAGACAGGAGGAACACTGAAGCTTTCTTT
few TRBJ1-1 TRBV30 - CAWSVGRYTEAFF TGTGCCTGGAGTGTGGGCAGGTATACTGAAGCTTTCTTT
- TRBJ1-5 TRBV16 TRBD1 CASSPAGGPQHF TGTGCCAGCAGCCCCGCAGGGGGGCCCCAGCATTTT
few TRBJ1-5 TRBV30 - CAWSGTGNQPQHF TGTGCCTGGAGTGGAACAGGCAATCAGCCCCAGCATTTT
few TRBJ2-5 TRBV18 - CASSPVQGGETQYF TGTGCCAGCTCACCAGTTCAGGGAGGAGAGACCCAGTACTTC
few TRBJ2-7 TRBV28 - CASSNSLYEQYF TGTGCCAGCAGTAATAGCCTCTACGAGCAGTACTTC
few TRBJ1-4 TRBV27 TRBD1 CASSLYRGGGKLFF TGTGCCAGCAGTTTATACAGGGGAGGAGGTAAACTGTTTTTT
- TRBJ2-5 TRBV29-1 - CSVEGKLAYYQETQYF TGCAGCGTTGAAGGAAAGCTAGCGTACTACCAAGAGACCCAGTACTTC
- TRBJ2-7 TRBV5-1 TRBD1 CASSFTGVTYEQYF TGCGCCAGCAGCTTTACAGGGGTAACCTACGAGCAGTACTTC
- TRBJ2-3 TRBV5-6 TRBD1 CASTARGRTDTQYF TGTGCCAGCACGGCCAGGGGGCGAACAGATACGCAGTATTTT
- TRBJ2-5 TRBV4-1 - CASSQGPPSSDEETQYF TGCGCCAGCAGCCAAGGGCCTCCCTCTAGCGATGAAGAGACCCAGTACTTC
few TRBJ2-7 TRBV6-5 - CASSYRGTEQYF TGTGCCAGCAGTTACCGGGGGACCGAGCAGTACTTC
few TRBJ2-7 TRBV30 TRBD1 CAWTKAGTGTHEQYF TGTGCCTGGACGAAGGCCGGGACAGGGACCCACGAGCAGTACTTC
- TRBJ2-7 TRBV4-1 TRBD2 CASSQPSAGGDFYEQYF TGCGCCAGCAGCCAGCCGTCGGCGGGAGGGGATTTCTACGAGCAGTACTTC
few TRBJ2-1 TRBV30 - CAWSTITEQFF TGTGCCTGGAGTACAATCACAGAGCAGTTCTTC
few TRBJ2-2 TRBV5-1 - CASSKAGGPDTGELFF TGCGCCAGCAGCAAAGCAGGAGGGCCCGACACCGGGGAGCTGTTTTTT
few TRBJ2-7 TRBV5-1 TRBD1 CASSLMGQGVEQYF TGCGCCAGCAGCTTGATGGGACAGGGGGTCGAGCAGTACTTC
- TRBJ2-2 TRBV13 TRBD1 CASSRFGQGGSIAGELFF TGTGCCAGCAGCCGCTTCGGACAGGGGGGTTCTATCGCCGGGGAGCTGTTTTTT
few TRBJ2-1 TRBV11-2 - CASSLAPSSYNEQFF TGTGCCAGCAGCTTGGCCCCCAGCTCCTACAATGAGCAGTTCTTC
- TRBJ2-3 TRBV14 - CASSQDLGGTDTQYF TGTGCCAGCAGCCAAGATCTCGGGGGCACAGATACGCAGTATTTT
few TRBJ1-5 TRBV30 TRBD1 CAWSGGQGNQPQHF TGTGCCTGGAGTGGCGGACAGGGCAATCAGCCCCAGCATTTT
few TRBJ2-7 TRBV7-2 TRBD1 CASNLGTGLYEQYF TGTGCCAGCAACCTCGGGACAGGGCTTTACGAGCAGTACTTC
- TRBJ1-5 TRBV28 TRBD1 CASSLTGGVQPQHF TGTGCCAGCAGCCTGACAGGGGGCGTTCAGCCCCAGCATTTT
- TRBJ2-3 TRBV9 TRBD2 CASSVRTSGRLRGDTQYF TGTGCCAGCAGCGTTAGGACTAGCGGGAGGCTTAGGGGAGATACGCAGTATTTT
few TRBJ2-1 TRBV28 TRBD2 CASKTSGNNEQFF TGTGCCAGCAAGACTAGCGGAAACAATGAGCAGTTCTTC
- TRBJ2-1 TRBV28 TRBD2 CASSSTSGRHEQFF TGTGCCAGCAGTTCTACTAGCGGGAGGCATGAGCAGTTCTTC
- TRBJ1-1 TRBV21-1 - CASSKVGQGENTEAFF TGTGCCAGCAGCAAAGTGGGGCAGGGGGAGAACACTGAAGCTTTCTTT
- TRBJ2-1 TRBV5-4 TRBD2 CASSAEGLASSQFF TGTGCCAGCAGCGCGGAGGGACTAGCGAGCTCGCAGTTCTTC
- TRBJ2-5 TRBV14 - CASSQVDTSTQYF TGTGCCAGCAGCCAAGTCGACACGTCGACCCAGTACTTC
few TRBJ2-2 TRBV6-6 - CASRDSKNTGELFF TGTGCCAGCCGAGACTCAAAGAACACCGGGGAGCTGTTTTTT